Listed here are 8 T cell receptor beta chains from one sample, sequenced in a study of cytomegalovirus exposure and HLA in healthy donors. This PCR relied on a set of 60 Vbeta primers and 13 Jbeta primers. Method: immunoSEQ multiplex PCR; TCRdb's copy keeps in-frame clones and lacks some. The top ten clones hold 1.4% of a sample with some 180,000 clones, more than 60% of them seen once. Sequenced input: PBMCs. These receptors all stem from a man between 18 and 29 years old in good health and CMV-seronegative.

CDR3 bases: TGTGCCAGCAGCTTAGTGCAGGGGGCGAACACTGAAGCTTTCTTT. Its translation: CASSLVQGANTEAFF. The chain has TRBV7-2 and TRBJ1-1, with TRBD1 matching over 8 bases. Germline loops: CDR1 SGHTA, CDR2 FQGNSA. This CDR3 has 15 amino acids. With V trimmed by 1 base and J by 1 base, 2 bases remained unmatched.

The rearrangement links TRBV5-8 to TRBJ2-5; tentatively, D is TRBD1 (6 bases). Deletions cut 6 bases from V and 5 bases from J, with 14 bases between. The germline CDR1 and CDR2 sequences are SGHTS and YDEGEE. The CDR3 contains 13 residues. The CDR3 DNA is TGTGCCAGCATAATCCGAAGGGGGGAGACCCAGTACTTC. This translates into CASIIRRGETQYF. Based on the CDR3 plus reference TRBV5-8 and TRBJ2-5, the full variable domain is EAGVTQSPTHLIKTRGQQATLRCSPISGHTSVYWYQQALGLGLQFLLWYDEGEERNRGNFPPRFSGRQFPNYSSELNVNALELEDSALYLCASIIRRGETQYFGPGTRLLVL.

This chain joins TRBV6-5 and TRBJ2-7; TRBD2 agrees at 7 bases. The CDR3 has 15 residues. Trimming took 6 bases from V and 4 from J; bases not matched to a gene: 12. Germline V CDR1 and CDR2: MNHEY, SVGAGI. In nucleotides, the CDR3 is TGTGCCAGCAGCCCAGCGGGGCCAGGAGAGTACGAGCAGTACTTC. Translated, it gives CASSPAGPGEYEQYF.

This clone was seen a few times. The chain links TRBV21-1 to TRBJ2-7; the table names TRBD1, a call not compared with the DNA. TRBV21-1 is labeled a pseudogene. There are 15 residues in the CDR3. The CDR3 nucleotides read TGTGCCAGCAGCAAAGGGGACAGGGGAGACGACGAGCAGTACTTC. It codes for CASSKGDRGDDEQYF.

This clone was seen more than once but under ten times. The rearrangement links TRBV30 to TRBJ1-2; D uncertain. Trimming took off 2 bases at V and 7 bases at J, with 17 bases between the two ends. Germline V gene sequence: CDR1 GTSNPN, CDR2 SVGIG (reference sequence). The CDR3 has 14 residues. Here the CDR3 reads CAWSSGPWEGGYTF. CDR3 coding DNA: TGTGCCTGGAGTTCAGGCCCCTGGGAGGGTGGCTACACCTTC. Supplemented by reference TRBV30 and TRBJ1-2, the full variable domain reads SQTIHQWPATLVQPVGSPLSLECTVEGTSNPNLYWYRQAAGRGLQLLFYSVGIGQISSEVPQNLSASRPQDRQFILSSKKLLLSDSGFYLCAWSSGPWEGGYTFGSGTRLTVV.

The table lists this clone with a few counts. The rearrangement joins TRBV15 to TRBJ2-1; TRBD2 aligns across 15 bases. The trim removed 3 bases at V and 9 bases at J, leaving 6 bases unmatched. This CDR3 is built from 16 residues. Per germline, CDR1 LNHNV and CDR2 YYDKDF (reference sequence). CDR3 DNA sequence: TGTGCCACCAGCAGGGGACTAGCGGGGGGCGAGGGTGAGCAGTTCTTC. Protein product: CATSRGLAGGEGEQFF.

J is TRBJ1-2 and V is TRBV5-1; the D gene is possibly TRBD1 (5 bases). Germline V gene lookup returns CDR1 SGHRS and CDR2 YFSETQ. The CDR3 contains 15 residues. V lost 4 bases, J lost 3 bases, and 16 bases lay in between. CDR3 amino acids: CASSPGDVWDYGYTF. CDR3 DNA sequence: TGCGCCAGCAGCCCGGGGGACGTATGGGACTATGGCTACACCTTC.

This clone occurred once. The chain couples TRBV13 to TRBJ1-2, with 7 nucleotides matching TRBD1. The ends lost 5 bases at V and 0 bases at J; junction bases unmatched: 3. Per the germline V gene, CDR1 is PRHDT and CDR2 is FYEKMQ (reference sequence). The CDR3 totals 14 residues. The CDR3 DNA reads TGTGCCAGCAGCCGGACAGGACCTAACTATGGCTACACCTTC. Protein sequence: CASSRTGPNYGYTF.